This passage covers 17 T cell receptor beta chains from one sample sequenced in a study of blood T cell repertoires in COVID-19. Libraries were prepared by immunoSEQ multiplex PCR; TCRdb keeps only in-frame clonotypes and omits some of them. This sample has 270,000 or so clones, with about 80% found just once. Input material: PBMCs or T cells enriched from blood (not recorded which). The receptors stem from a man aged 50 to 59 who had recovered from COVID-19.

The chain couples TRBV4-1 to TRBJ2-2; 13 bases are a match to TRBD2. Losses at the gene ends were 2 bases for V and 1 base for J; bases not matched to a gene: 4. Germline assignment: CDR1 MGHRA and CDR2 YSYEKL. The CDR3 covers 18 residues. CDR3 region: CASSQTSGGAGNTGELFF. CDR3 in DNA: TGCGCCAGCAGCCAAACTAGCGGGGGGGCCGGGAACACCGGGGAGCTGTTTTTT.

This chain uses TRBV5-4 with TRBJ1-2, with 9 bases aligning to TRBD1. Trimming cost V 2 bases and J 8 bases; bases outside gene matches: 7. The CDR3 length is 14 residues. The germline CDR1 and CDR2 sequences are SGHNT and YYREEE (reference sequence). The CDR3 sequence: CASSLEQGARGYTF. The CDR3 region has the DNA TGTGCCAGCAGCTTAGAACAGGGGGCGCGCGGCTACACCTTC.

This clone has a count of ten or more. The V call is TRBV9, the J call TRBJ2-7; the D is unclear. Germline lookup yields CDR1 SGDLS and CDR2 YYNGEE. The germline V and J ends were trimmed by 0 bases and 0 bases, with 10 bases remaining between them. The CDR3 extends over 15 amino acids. The CDR3 spells CASSVGVQTSYEQYF. Written as DNA, the CDR3 is TGTGCCAGCAGCGTAGGGGTACAGACCTCCTACGAGCAGTACTTC.

The CDR3 bases are TGTGCCAGTATGACAGGGATTGAGCAGTTCTTC. Translation gives CASMTGIEQFF. The chain has TRBV19 and TRBJ2-1; 7 bases fit TRBD1. This CDR3 is built from 11 residues. Germline CDR1 is LNHDA and CDR2 is SQIVND (reference sequence). V was clipped by 7 bases and J by 9 bases; unmatched bases: 3.

CDR3 region: CASSQDKPYNEQFF. The DNA of the CDR3 is TGCGCCAGCAGCCAAGATAAGCCTTACAATGAGCAGTTCTTC. The genes are TRBV4-1 and TRBJ2-1; D is uncertain. The CDR3 is 14 residues long. Trimming stripped 0 bases from V and 4 bases from J, with 7 bases between. Per the germline V gene, CDR1 is MGHRA and CDR2 is YSYEKL.

In this sample, this clone turned up once. V gene TRBV18 combines with J gene TRBJ1-4; possible D gene TRBD1, 5 bases. The germline CDR1 and CDR2 sequences are KGHSH and LQKENI. V was cut by 3 bases and J by 6 bases, with 38 bases left in between. The CDR3 has 23 amino acids. CDR3 amino acids: CASSPAFGGGSLRRGAGDEKLFF. The CDR3 nucleotides are TGTGCCAGCTCACCTGCCTTCGGGGGAGGCTCCCTCCGACGTGGGGCGGGGGATGAAAAACTGTTTTTT.

V usage is TRBV29-1 and J usage is TRBJ1-2, with a possible D match to TRBD1 (6 bases). This CDR3 has 13 residues. Germline values: CDR1 SQVTM, CDR2 ANQGSEA. The germline V and J ends were trimmed by 4 bases and 4 bases, with 13 bases remaining between them. The CDR3 here is CSVVMDRSYGYTF. In nucleotides, the CDR3 is TGCAGCGTTGTAATGGACAGAAGCTATGGCTACACCTTC. Drawing the rest from reference TRBV29-1 and TRBJ1-2, the complete variable domain is SAVISQKPSRDICQRGTSLTIQCQVDSQVTMMFWYRQQPGQSLTLIATANQGSEATYESGFVIDKFPISRPNLTFSTLTVSNMSPEDSSIYLCSVVMDRSYGYTFGSGTRLTVV.

The genes are TRBV6-5 and TRBJ1-2; weak D call: TRBD1 (5 bases). The length of the CDR3 is 15 residues. V lost 4 bases and J lost 2, with 14 bases in between. Germline V gene data show CDR1 as MNHEY and CDR2 as SVGAGI. CDR3 in DNA: TGTGCCAGCAGTTTTGTGGGGGAGGTGAACTATGGCTACACCTTC. Its translation is CASSFVGEVNYGYTF.

This clone has a single count. The chain joins TRBV18 to TRBJ2-7, with a possible D match to TRBD2 (6 bases). The CDR3 has 15 residues. V was shortened by 3 bases and J by 7 bases, with 19 bases between the two germline ends. CDR1 KGHSH and CDR2 LQKENI come from the germline V gene. CDR3 DNA: TGTGCCAGCTCACCCCCGGGCGGGGTTTGGGGTGAGCAGTACTTC. As protein: CASSPPGGVWGEQYF.

This chain connects TRBV7-8 to TRBJ1-3; possible D gene TRBD1, 6 bases. Trimming took off 3 bases at V and 0 bases at J, with 12 bases between the two ends. Per the germline V gene, CDR1 is SGHVS and CDR2 is FQNEAQ. CDR3 size: 16 residues. CDR3 loop: CASSFYRTASGNTIYF. In nucleotides, the CDR3 is TGTGCCAGCAGCTTTTATCGGACAGCCTCTGGAAACACCATATATTTT.

The V call is TRBV4-3, the J call TRBJ2-1, with TRBD1 matching 12 bases. The CDR3 length is 15 residues. V lost 4 bases to trimming and J lost 10 bases; unmatched junction nucleotides: 8. Germline CDR1 is LGHNA and CDR2 is YSLEER. CDR3 amino acids: CASSRGTGGVLEQFF. The CDR3 bases are TGCGCCAGCAGCCGCGGGACAGGGGGCGTCTTGGAGCAGTTCTTC.

The genes are TRBV7-3 and TRBJ1-2, with D perhaps TRBD1 (6 bases). CDR1 and CDR2 from the germline V gene are SGHTA and FQGTGA. The CDR3 has 14 amino acids. Trimming took off 5 bases at V and 6 bases at J, with 16 bases between the two ends. The CDR3 DNA reads TGTGCCAGCAGCCCTCGGCCAGGGGACCATGGCTACACCTTC. Translation: CASSPRPGDHGYTF.

V usage is TRBV6-5 and J usage is TRBJ2-7, with D perhaps matching TRBD2 (6 bases). The CDR3 consists of 14 residues. Trimming stripped 2 bases from V and 5 bases from J, with 13 bases between. Germline V lookup: CDR1 MNHEY, CDR2 SVGAGI. The CDR3 protein is CASSYTGLTHEQYF. CDR3 DNA sequence: TGTGCCAGCAGTTACACCGGACTAACCCACGAGCAGTACTTC.

This rearrangement joins TRBV30 to TRBJ1-3; tentative D call: TRBD1 (5 bases). V lost 1 base to trimming and J lost 4 bases, with 11 bases between them. From germline, CDR1 is GTSNPN and CDR2 SVGIG (reference sequence). The CDR3 loop spans 14 amino acids. The DNA of the CDR3 is TGTGCCTGGAGTGCAGGACACGACGGAAACACCATATATTTT. Encoded protein: CAWSAGHDGNTIYF.

This clone has a single count. V is TRBV4-2 and J is TRBJ1-3, with 10 bases that match TRBD1. V dropped 0 bases and J dropped 1; count of bases not matched to a gene: 15. In germline, CDR1 is LGHNA, CDR2 YNFKEQ. The CDR3 is 21 residues long. The CDR3, as DNA: TGTGCCAGCAGCCAAGAAAAGCCGGGACAGGGGACTGTATCGTCTGGAAACACCATATATTTT. Amino acids: CASSQEKPGQGTVSSGNTIYF.

J is TRBJ2-2 and V is TRBV2; TRBD2 might be the D (5 bases). CDR3 length equals 16 residues. Trimming stripped 5 bases from V and 1 base from J, with 14 bases between. Germline loops: CDR1 SNHLY, CDR2 FYNNEI. The DNA of the CDR3 is TGTGCCAGCAGTTACCGGGGTCGGGGGAACACCGGGGAGCTGTTTTTT. Its translation: CASSYRGRGNTGELFF. The entire variable domain, with the rest obtained from reference TRBV2 and TRBJ2-2, is as follows: EPEVTQTPSHQVTQMGQEVILRCVPISNHLYFYWYRQILGQKVEFLVSFYNNEISEKSEIFDDQFSVERPDGSNFTLKIRSTKLEDSAMYFCASSYRGRGNTGELFFGEGSRLTVL.

This sequence joins TRBV19 and TRBJ1-1; D gene ambiguous. This CDR3 region has 11 residues. Germline V gene lookup returns CDR1 LNHDA and CDR2 SQIVND (reference sequence). The V end lost 7 bases, the J end lost 7 bases, and 10 bases lay between the germline ends. Here the CDR3 DNA reads TGTGCCAGTATTGACTCCTATGAAGCTTTCTTT. Translation: CASIDSYEAFF.